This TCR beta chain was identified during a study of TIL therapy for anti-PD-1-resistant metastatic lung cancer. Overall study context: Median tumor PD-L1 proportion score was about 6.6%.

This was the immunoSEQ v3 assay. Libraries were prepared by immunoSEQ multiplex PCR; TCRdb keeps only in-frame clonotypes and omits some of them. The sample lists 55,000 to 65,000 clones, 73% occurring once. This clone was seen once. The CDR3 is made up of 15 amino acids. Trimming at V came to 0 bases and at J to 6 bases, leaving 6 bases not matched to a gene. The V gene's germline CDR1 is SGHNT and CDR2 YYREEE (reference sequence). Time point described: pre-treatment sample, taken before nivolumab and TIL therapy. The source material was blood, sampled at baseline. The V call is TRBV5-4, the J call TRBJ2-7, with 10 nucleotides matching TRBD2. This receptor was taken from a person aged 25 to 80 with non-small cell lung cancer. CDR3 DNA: TGTGCCAGCAGCTTGGCGGCTAGCGGGAGCTCCGAGCAGTACTTC. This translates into CASSLAASGSSEQYF.